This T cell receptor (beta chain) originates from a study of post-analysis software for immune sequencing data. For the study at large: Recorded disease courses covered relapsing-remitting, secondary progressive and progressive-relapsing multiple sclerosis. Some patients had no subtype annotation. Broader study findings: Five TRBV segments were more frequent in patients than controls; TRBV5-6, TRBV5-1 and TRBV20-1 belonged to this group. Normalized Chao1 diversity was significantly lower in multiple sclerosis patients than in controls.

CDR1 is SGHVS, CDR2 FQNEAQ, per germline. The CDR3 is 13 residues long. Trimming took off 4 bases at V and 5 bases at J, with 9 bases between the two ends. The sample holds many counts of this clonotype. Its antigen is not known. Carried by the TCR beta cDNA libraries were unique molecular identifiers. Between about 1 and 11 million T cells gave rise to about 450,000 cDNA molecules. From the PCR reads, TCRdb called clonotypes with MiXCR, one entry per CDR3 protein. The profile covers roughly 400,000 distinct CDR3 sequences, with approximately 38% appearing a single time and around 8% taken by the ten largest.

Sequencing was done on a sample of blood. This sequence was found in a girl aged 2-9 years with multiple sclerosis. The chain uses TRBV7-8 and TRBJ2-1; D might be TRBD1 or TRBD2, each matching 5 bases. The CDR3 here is CASSSGPNNEQFF. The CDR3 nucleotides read TGTGCCAGCAGCTCGGGACCAAACAATGAGCAGTTCTTC.